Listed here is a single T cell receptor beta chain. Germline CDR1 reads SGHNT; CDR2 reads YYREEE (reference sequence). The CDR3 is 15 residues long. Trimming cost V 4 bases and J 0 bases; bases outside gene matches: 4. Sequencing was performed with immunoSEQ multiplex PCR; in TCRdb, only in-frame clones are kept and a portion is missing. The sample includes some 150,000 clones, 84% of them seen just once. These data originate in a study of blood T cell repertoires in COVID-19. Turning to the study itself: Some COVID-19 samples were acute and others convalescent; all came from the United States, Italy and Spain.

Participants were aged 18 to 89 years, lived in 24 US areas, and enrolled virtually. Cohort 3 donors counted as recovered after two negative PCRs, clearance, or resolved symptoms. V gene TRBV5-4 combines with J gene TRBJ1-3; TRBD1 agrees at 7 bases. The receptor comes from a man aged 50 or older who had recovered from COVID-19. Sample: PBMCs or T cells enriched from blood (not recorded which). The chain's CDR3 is CASSPTGSSGNTIYF. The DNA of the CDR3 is TGTGCCAGCAGCCCGACAGGGAGCTCTGGAAACACCATATATTTT.